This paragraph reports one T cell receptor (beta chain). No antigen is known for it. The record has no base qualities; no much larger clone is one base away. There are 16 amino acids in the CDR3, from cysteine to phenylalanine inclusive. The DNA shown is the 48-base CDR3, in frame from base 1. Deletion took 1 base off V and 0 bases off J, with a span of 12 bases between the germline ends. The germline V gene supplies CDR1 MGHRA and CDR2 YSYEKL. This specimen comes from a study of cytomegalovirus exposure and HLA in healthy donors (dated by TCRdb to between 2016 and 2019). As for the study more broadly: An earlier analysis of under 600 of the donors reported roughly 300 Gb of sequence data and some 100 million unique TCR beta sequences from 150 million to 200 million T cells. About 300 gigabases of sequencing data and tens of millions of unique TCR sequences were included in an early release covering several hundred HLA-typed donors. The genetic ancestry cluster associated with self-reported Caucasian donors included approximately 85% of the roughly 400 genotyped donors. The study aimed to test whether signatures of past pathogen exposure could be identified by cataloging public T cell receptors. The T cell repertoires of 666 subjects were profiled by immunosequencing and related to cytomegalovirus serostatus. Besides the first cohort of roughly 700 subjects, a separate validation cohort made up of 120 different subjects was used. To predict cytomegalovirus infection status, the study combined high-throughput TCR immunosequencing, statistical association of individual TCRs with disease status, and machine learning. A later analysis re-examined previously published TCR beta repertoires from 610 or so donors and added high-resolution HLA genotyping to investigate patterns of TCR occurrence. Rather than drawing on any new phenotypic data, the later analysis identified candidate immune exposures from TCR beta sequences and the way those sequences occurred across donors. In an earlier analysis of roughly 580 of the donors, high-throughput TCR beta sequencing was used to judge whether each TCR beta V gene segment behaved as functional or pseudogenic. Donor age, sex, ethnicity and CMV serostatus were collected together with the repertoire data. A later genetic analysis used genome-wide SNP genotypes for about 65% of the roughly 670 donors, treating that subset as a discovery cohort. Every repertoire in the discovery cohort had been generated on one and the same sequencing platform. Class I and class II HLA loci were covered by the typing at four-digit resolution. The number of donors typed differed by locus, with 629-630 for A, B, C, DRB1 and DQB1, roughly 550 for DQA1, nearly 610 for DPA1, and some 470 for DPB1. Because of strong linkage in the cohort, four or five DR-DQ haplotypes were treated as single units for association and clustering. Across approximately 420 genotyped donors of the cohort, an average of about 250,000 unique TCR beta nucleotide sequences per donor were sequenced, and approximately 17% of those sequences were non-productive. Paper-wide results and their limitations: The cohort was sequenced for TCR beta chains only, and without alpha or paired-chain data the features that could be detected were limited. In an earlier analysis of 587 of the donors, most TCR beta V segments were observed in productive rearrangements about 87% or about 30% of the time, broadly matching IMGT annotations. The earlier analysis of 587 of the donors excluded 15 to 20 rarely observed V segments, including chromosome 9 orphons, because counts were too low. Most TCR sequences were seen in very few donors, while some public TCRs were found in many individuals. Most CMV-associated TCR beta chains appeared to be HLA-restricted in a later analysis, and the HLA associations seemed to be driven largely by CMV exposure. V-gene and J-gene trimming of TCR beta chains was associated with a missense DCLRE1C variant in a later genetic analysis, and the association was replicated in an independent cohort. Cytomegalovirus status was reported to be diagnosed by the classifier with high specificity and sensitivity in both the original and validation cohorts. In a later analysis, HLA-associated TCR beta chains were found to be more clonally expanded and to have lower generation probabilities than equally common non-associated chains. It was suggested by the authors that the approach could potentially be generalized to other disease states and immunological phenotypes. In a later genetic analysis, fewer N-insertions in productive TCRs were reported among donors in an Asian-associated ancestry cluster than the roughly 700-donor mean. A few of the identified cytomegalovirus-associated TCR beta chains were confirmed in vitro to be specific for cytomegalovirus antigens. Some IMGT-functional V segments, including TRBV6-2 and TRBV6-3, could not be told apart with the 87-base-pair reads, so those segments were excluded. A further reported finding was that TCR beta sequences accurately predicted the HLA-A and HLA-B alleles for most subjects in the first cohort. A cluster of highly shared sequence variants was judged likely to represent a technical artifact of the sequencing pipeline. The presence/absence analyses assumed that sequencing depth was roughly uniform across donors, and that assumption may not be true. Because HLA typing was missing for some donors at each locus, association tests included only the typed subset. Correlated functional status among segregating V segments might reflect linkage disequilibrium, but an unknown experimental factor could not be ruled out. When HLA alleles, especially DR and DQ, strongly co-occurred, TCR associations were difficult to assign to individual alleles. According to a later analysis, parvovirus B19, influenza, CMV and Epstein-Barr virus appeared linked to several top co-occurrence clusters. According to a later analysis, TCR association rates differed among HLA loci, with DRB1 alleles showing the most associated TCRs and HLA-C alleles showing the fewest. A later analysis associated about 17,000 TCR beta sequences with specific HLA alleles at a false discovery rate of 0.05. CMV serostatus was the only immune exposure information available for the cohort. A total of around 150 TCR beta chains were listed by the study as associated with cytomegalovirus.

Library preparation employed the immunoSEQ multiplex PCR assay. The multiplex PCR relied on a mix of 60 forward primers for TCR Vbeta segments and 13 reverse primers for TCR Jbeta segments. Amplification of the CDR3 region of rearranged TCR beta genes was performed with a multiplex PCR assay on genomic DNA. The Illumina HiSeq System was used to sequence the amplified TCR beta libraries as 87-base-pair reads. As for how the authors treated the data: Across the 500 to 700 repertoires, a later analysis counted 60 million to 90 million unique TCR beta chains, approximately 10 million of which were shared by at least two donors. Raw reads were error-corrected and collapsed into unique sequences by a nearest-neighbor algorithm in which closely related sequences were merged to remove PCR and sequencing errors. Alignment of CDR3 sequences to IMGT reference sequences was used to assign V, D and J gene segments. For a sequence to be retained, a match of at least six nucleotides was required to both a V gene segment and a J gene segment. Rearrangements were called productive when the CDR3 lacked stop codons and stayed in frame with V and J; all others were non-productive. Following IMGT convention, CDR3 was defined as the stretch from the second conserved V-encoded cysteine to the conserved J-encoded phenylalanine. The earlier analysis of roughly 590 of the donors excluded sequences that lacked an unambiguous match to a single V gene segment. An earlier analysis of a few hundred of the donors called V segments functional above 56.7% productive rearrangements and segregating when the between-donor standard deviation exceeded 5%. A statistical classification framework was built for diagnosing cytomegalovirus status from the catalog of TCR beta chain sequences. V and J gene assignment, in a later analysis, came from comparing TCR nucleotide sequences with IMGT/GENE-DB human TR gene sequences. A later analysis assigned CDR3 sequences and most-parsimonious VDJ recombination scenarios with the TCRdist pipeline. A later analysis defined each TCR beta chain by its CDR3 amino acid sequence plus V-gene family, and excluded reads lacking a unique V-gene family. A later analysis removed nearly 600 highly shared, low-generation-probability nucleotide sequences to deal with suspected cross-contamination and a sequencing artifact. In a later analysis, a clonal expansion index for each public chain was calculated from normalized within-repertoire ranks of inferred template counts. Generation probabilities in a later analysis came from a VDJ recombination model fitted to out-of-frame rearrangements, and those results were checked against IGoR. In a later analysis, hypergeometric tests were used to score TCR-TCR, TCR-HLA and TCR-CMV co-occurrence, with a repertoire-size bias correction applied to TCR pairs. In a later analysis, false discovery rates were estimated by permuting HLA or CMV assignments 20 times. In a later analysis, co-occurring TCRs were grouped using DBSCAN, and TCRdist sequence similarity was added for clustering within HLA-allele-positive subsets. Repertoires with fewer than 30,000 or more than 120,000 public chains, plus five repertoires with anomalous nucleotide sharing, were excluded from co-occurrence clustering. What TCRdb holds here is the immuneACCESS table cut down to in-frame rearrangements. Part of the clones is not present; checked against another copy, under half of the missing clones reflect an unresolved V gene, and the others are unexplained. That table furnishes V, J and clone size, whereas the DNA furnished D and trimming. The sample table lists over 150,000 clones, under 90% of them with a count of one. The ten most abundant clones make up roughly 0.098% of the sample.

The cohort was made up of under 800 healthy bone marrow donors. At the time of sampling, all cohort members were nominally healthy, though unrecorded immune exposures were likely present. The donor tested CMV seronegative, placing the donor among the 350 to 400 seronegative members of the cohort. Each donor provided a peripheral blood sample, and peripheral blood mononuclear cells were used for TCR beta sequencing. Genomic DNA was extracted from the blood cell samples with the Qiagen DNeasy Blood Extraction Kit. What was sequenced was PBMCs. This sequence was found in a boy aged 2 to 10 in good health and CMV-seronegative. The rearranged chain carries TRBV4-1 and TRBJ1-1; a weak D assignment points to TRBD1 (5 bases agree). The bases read TGCGCCAGCAGCCAAGGGGCCGACAGACTGAACACTGAAGCTTTCTTT. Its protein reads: CASSQGADRLNTEAFF.